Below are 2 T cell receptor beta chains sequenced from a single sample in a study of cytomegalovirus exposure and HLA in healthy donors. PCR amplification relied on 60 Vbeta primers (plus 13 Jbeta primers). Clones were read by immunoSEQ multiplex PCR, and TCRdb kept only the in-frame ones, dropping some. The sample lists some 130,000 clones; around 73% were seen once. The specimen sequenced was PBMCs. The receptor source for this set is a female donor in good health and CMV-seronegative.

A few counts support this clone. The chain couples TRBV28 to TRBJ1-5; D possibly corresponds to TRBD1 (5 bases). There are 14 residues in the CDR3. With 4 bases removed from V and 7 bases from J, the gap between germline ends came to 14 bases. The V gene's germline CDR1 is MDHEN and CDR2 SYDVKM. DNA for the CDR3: TGTGCCAGCAGTTCCCCAGGGTTTGAGCAGCCCCAGCATTTT. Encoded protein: CASSSPGFEQPQHF.

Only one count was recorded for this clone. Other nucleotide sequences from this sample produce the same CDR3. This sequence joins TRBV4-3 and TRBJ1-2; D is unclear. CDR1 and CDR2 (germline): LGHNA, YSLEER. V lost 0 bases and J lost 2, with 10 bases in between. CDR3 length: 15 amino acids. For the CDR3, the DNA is TGCGCCAGCAGCCAAGATGGTGGCGGAAACTATGGCTACACCTTC. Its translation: CASSQDGGGNYGYTF.